Included here is one T cell receptor (beta chain) sequence, with context. No DNA is given; TCRdb re-called the 5' RACE reads and lists each CDR3 protein once. This sample's clone table lists some 300,000 distinct CDR3 sequences. The data were taken from a study of T cells expressing NK-cell markers. The germline V gene has CDR1 SEHNR and CDR2 FQNEAQ (reference sequence). There are 14 residues in the CDR3. The clonotype comes from a man aged 18 to 29 in good health. Specimen: blood T cells: a sorted CD56 or NKG2C T cell subset, CD4+ or CD8+ T cells, or bulk PBMC T cells (not recorded which). The chain is built from TRBV7-9 and TRBJ2-7; the TCRdb call, TRBD2, lacks DNA for checking. CDR3 residues: CASRPSSVSYEQYF.